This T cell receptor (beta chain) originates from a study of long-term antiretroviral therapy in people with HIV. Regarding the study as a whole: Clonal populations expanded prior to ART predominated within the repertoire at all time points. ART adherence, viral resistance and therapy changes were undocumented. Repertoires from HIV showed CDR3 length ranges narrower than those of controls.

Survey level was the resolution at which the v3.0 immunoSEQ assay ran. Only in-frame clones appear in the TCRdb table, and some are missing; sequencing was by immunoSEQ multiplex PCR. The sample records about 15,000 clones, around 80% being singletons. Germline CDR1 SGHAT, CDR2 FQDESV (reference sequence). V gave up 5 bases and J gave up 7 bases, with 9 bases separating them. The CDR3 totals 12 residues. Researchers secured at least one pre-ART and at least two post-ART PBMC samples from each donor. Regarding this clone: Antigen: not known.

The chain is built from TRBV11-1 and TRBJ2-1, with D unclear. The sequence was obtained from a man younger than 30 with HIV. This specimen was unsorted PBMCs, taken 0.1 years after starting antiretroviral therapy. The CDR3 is CASSPLLNEQFF. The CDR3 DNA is TGTGCCAGCAGCCCCCTTCTGAATGAGCAGTTCTTC.